A selection of T cell receptor beta chains follows, all from one sample in a study of T cells in Graves' hyperthyroidism and ophthalmopathy. One entry per CDR3 protein, called by TCRdb with MiXCR from the multiplex PCR reads. The data hold roughly 840,000 distinct CDR3 sequences, with roughly 37% observed a single time. Sample: blood. These receptors originate from a man between 18 and 29 years old with Graves' hyperthyroidism. Each CDR3 is given with its conserved first and last residue. Fields, in order: D gene, J gene, V gene, clone size, CDR3 protein, CDR3 DNA. A D gene is named only where the DNA matches it firmly. Only some rows state a clone size, as once, few, many or a class for expanded clones.

-,TRBJ1-5,TRBV6-5,-,CASSYRGGEQETQHF,TGTGCCAGCAGTTACCGGGGCGGGGAACAAGAGACCCAGCATTTT
-,TRBJ2-5,TRBV7-2,many,CASSHDRLEETQYF,TGTGCCAGCAGCCATGACAGGTTAGAAGAGACCCAGTACTTC
-,TRBJ2-2,TRBV29-1,-,CSVEVSSGLNTGELFF,TGCAGCGTTGAGGTATCCAGCGGCCTGAACACCGGGGAGCTGTTTTTT
-,TRBJ1-6,TRBV15,-,CATSRDRGMNSPLHF,TGTGCCACCAGCAGAGATCGGGGCATGAATTCACCCCTCCACTTT
TRBD1,TRBJ1-1,TRBV29-1,many,CSVTGARAEAFF,TGCAGCGTAACAGGGGCCCGAGCTGAAGCTTTCTTT
TRBD1,TRBJ2-7,TRBV7-9,few,CASSPPTGTGELYEQYF,TGTGCCAGCAGCCCCCCGACCGGGACAGGGGAACTCTACGAGCAGTACTTC
TRBD1,TRBJ1-1,TRBV11-2,-,CASNLFPGQGNTEAFF,TGTGCCAGCAATTTATTTCCGGGACAGGGGAACACTGAAGCTTTCTTT
-,TRBJ2-7,TRBV29-1,many,CSVGAQFYEQYF,TGCAGCGTTGGAGCACAGTTCTACGAGCAGTACTTC
TRBD2,TRBJ2-2,TRBV7-9,few,CASSLRSGGTGELFF,TGTGCCAGCAGCCTCAGGAGCGGGGGCACCGGGGAGCTGTTTTTT
-,TRBJ1-1,TRBV2,many,CASRVRGGTDTEAFF,TGTGCCAGCAGAGTCCGTGGGGGAACGGACACTGAAGCTTTCTTT
-,TRBJ2-2,TRBV7-2,-,CASRRTARELFF,TGTGCCAGCAGGAGAACTGCCAGGGAGCTGTTTTTT
TRBD1,TRBJ2-1,TRBV19,-,CASSMDRGLDEQFF,TGTGCCAGTAGCATGGACAGGGGGCTTGATGAGCAGTTCTTC
TRBD2,TRBJ2-7,TRBV7-9,-,CASSLAREGQYEQYF,TGTGCCAGCAGCTTAGCACGGGAGGGCCAGTACGAGCAGTACTTC
-,TRBJ1-1,TRBV29-1,many,CSVEGGYSTEAFF,TGCAGCGTTGAGGGCGGATATAGCACTGAAGCTTTCTTT
-,TRBJ2-5,TRBV2,many,CATSRAPQETQYF,TGTGCCACTAGCCGGGCACCCCAAGAGACCCAGTACTTC
-,TRBJ1-6,TRBV4-2,few,CASSQERDNYSPLHF,TGTGCCAGCAGCCAAGAGCGGGACAACTATTCACCCCTCCACTTT
-,TRBJ2-7,TRBV20-1,-,CSARLAGWEQYF,TGCAGTGCTAGATTGGCAGGCTGGGAGCAGTACTTC
-,TRBJ2-7,TRBV5-1,-,CASSPFMTGGGYEQYF,TGCGCCAGCAGCCCATTTATGACGGGGGGCGGGTACGAGCAGTACTTC
TRBD1,TRBJ2-7,TRBV10-3,-,CASSPTGRREALYF,TGTGCCTCCTCCCCGACAGGGCGAAGGGAAGCCTTGTACTTC
-,TRBJ1-4,TRBV6-5,-,CASSEGGKATNEKLFF,TGTGCCAGCAGTGAAGGGGGAAAAGCAACTAATGAAAAACTGTTTTTT
TRBD1,TRBJ2-7,TRBV6-5,-,CASTRVQGAYEQYF,TGTGCCAGCACAAGGGTACAGGGGGCATACGAGCAGTACTTC
TRBD2,TRBJ2-5,TRBV4-1,-,CASKPGLAGQGTQYF,TGCGCTTCCAAACCGGGACTAGCGGGGCAAGGGACCCAGTACTTC
-,TRBJ2-3,TRBV19,-,CASSQGLDTQYF,TGTGCCAGTAGTCAGGGATTAGATACGCAGTATTTT
-,TRBJ1-2,TRBV4-2,-,CASSQGERARDYGYTF,TGTGCCAGCAGCCAAGGCGAGAGGGCGAGGGACTATGGCTACACCTTC
-,TRBJ1-1,TRBV5-1,-,CASSWDQGTEAFF,TGCGCCAGCAGCTGGGACCAGGGGACTGAAGCTTTCTTT
TRBD1,TRBJ2-2,TRBV19,-,CASKEPTGTGDTGELFF,TGTGCCAGTAAGGAACCTACCGGGACAGGGGACACCGGGGAGCTGTTTTTT
-,TRBJ1-2,TRBV6-5,few,CASSYWQGTTGYTF,TGTGCCAGCAGTTACTGGCAGGGGACTACCGGCTACACCTTC
-,TRBJ1-5,TRBV20-1,-,CSASRRPLGQRNQPQHF,TGCAGTGCTAGCAGAAGGCCCCTAGGGCAGCGCAATCAGCCCCAGCATTTT
-,TRBJ2-7,TRBV10-3,-,CAIRGGDRLTYEQYF,TGTGCCATCAGGGGGGGGGACAGACTAACCTACGAGCAGTACTTC
-,TRBJ2-5,TRBV15,many,CATSRDQGKTQYF,TGTGCCACCAGCAGAGATCAGGGAAAGACCCAGTACTTC
-,TRBJ1-5,TRBV11-3,few,CASSYLGEWDQPQHF,TGTGCCAGCAGCTACTTGGGCGAGTGGGATCAGCCCCAGCATTTT
-,TRBJ1-1,TRBV15,-,CATSTQGDTEAFF,TGTGCCACCAGCACGCAGGGCGACACTGAAGCTTTCTTT
TRBD2,TRBJ2-7,TRBV20-1,-,CSAYPGTSGLAEQYF,TGCAGTGCTTACCCCGGGACTAGCGGGTTAGCGGAGCAGTACTTC
-,TRBJ1-1,TRBV19,-,CASSIPRENTGAFF,TGTGCCAGTAGTATCCCCCGGGAAAACACTGGAGCTTTCTTT
TRBD1,TRBJ2-7,TRBV25-1,-,CASSNLPGQGYEQYF,TGTGCCAGCAGTAATTTGCCGGGACAGGGTTACGAGCAGTACTTC
-,TRBJ2-7,TRBV6-5,-,CASSLGQGFPYEQYF,TGTGCCAGCAGTTTGGGCCAGGGGTTCCCCTACGAGCAGTACTTC
-,TRBJ1-5,TRBV12-3/TRBV12-4,-,CATGLAGAAETQHF,TGTGCCACGGGACTAGCGGGGGCCGCGGAGACCCAGCATTTT
TRBD1,TRBJ2-7,TRBV20-1,-,CSAPRTGSSYEQYF,TGCAGTGCTCCACGGACAGGGAGCTCCTACGAGCAGTACTTC
TRBD1,TRBJ2-2,TRBV29-1,many,CSGGTGDTGELFF,TGCAGCGGGGGGACAGGGGACACCGGGGAGCTGTTTTTT
-,TRBJ1-1,TRBV10-2,-,CATMDNMNTEAFF,TGCGCCACCATGGACAACATGAACACTGAAGCTTTCTTT
-,TRBJ1-6,TRBV7-9,many,CASSFGQGRNSPLHF,TGTGCCAGCAGCTTCGGGCAGGGGAGGAATTCACCCCTCCACTTT
TRBD1,TRBJ1-5,TRBV5-4,few,CASSPNPGQNNQPQHF,TGTGCCAGCAGCCCTAACCCGGGACAGAACAATCAGCCCCAGCATTTT
-,TRBJ2-5,TRBV10-3,once,CAISALGIGQFQETQYF,TGTGCCATCAGTGCCCTCGGAATTGGACAGTTCCAAGAGACCCAGTACTTC
-,TRBJ2-6,TRBV7-2,many,CASRPTNSGANVLTF,TGTGCCAGCAGACCTACCAACTCTGGGGCCAACGTCCTGACTTTC
TRBD2,TRBJ2-2,TRBV7-8,few,CASSWGLAGGNTGELFF,TGTGCCAGCAGCTGGGGACTAGCGGGAGGGAACACCGGGGAGCTGTTTTTT
-,TRBJ2-2,TRBV19,few,CASSDRPRELFF,TGTGCCAGTAGCGACAGACCTAGGGAGCTGTTTTTT
-,TRBJ1-5,TRBV19,many,CASTVGDGSNQPQHF,TGTGCCAGTACCGTCGGGGACGGGAGCAATCAGCCCCAGCATTTT
TRBD2,TRBJ2-5,TRBV10-3,-,CAISEAGGQETQYF,TGTGCCATCAGTGAAGCGGGAGGTCAAGAGACCCAGTACTTC
-,TRBJ1-5,TRBV6-5,-,CASSYSHQHGNQPQHF,TGTGCCAGCAGTTACTCGCATCAGCACGGCAATCAGCCCCAACATTTT
-,TRBJ2-6,TRBV7-2,-,CASSSPYPRQSSGANVLTF,TGTGCCAGCAGTTCCCCCTATCCTCGACAGTCCTCTGGGGCCAACGTCCTGACTTTC
-,TRBJ1-2,TRBV7-9,few,CASSPYSGGRDYGYTF,TGTGCCAGCAGCCCATATAGCGGGGGGCGCGACTATGGCTACACCTTC
-,TRBJ1-1,TRBV6-5,few,CASNPAGNTEAFF,TGTGCCAGCAACCCTGCTGGGAACACTGAAGCTTTCTTT
-,TRBJ2-5,TRBV20-1,-,CSARVDRPLETQYF,TGCAGTGCTAGGGTCGATCGGCCTCTAGAGACCCAGTACTTC